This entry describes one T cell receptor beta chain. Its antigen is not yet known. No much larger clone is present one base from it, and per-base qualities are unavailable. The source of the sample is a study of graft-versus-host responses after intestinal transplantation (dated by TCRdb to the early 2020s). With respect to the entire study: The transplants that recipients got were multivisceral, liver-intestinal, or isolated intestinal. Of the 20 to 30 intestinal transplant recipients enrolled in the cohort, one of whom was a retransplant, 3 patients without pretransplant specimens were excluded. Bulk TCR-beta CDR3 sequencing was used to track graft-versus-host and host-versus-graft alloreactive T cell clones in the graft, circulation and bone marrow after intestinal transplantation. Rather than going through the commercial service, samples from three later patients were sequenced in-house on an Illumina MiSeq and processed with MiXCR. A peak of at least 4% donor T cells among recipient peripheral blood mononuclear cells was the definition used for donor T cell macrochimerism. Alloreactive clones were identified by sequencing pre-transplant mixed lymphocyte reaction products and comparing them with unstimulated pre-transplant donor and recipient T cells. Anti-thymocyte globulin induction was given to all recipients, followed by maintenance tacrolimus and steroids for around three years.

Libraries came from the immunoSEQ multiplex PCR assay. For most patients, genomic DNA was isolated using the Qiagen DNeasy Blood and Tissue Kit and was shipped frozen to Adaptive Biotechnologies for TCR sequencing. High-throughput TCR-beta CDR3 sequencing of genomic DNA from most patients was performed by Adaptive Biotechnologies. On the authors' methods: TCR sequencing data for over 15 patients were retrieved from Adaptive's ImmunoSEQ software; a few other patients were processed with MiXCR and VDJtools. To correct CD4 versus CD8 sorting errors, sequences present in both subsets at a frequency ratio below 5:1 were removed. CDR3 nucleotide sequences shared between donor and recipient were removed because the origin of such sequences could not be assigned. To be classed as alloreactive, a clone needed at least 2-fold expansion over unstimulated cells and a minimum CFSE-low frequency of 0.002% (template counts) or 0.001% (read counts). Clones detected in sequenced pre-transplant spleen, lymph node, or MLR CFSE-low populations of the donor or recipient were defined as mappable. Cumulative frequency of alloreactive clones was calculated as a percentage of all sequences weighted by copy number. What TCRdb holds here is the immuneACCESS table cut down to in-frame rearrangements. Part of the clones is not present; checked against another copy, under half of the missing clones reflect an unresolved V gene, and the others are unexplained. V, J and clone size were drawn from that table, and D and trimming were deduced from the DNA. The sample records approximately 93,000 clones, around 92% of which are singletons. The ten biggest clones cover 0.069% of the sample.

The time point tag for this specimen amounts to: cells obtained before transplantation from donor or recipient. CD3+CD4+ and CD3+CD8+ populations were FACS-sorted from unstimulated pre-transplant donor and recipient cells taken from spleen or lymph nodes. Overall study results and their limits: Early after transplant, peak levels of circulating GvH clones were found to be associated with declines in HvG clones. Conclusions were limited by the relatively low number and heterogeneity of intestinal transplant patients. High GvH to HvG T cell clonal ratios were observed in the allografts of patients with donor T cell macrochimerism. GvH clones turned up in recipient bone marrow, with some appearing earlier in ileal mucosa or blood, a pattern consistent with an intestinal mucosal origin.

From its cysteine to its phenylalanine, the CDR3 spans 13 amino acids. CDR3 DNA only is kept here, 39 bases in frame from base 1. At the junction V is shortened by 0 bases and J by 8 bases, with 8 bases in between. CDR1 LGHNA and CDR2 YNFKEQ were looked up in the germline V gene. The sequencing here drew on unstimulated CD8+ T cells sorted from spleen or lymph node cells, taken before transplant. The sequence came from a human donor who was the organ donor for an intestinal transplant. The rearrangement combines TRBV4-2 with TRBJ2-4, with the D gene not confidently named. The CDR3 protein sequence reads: CASSQDLGDIQYF. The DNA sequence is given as TGTGCCAGCAGCCAAGACCTGGGCGACATTCAGTACTTC.